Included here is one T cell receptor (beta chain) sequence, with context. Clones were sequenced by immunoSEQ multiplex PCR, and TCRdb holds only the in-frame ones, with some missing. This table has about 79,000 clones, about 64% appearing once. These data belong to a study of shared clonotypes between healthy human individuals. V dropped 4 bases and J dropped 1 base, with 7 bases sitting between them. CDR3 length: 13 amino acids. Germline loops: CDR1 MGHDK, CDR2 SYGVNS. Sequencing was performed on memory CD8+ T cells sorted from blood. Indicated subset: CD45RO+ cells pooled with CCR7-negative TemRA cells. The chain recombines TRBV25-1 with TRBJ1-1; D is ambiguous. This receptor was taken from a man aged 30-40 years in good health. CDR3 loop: CASSAPGNTEAFF. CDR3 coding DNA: TGTGCCAGCAGTGCTCCCGGGAACACTGAAGCTTTCTTT.